These 32 T cell receptor beta chains were all obtained from the same sample, sequenced in a study of response to subunit inactivated influenza vaccine. TCRdb re-called the RT-PCR reads through MiXCR, storing one row per CDR3 protein. The sample carries around 520,000 distinct CDR3 sequences, about 25% recorded once. Material: CD4+ T cells sorted from PBMCs, obtained about 5 days after vaccination. These receptors originate from a man aged 50 to 60 who received an inactivated influenza vaccine.

There are a few counts of this clonotype. The chain recombines TRBV20-1 with TRBJ2-7; D possibly corresponds to TRBD1 (5 bases). V lost 3 bases to trimming and J lost 2 bases, with 11 bases between them. The V gene's germline CDR1 is DFQATT and CDR2 SNEGSKA (reference sequence). The CDR3 sequence is 13 residues long. The CDR3 nucleotides read TGCAGTGCTAGCCAGGGAACCACCTACGAGCAGTACTTC. Translation gives CSASQGTTYEQYF.

This clonotype was recorded a few times. The chain carries TRBV20-1 and TRBJ2-1, with TRBD1 identical over 9 bases. The CDR3 has 13 amino acids. V dropped 3 bases and J dropped 9; count of bases not matched to a gene: 6. Germline lookup yields CDR1 DFQATT and CDR2 SNEGSKA (reference sequence). The CDR3 loop reads CSASHRQGGEQFF. CDR3 nucleotides: TGCAGTGCTAGCCACAGACAGGGGGGTGAGCAGTTCTTC.

The sample holds one count of this clonotype. The V gene is TRBV10-3, the J gene TRBJ2-1; TRBD1 might be the D (6 bases). From germline, CDR1 is ENHRY and CDR2 SYGVKD. Trimming cost V 4 bases and J 0 bases, with 13 bases left between them. The CDR3 has 16 amino acids. CDR3 residues: CAISGNDRSSYNEQFF. CDR3 DNA: TGTGCCATCAGTGGTAACGACAGGAGCTCCTACAATGAGCAGTTCTTC.

In this sample, this clonotype turned up a few times. This sequence joins TRBV10-3 and TRBJ2-7; no definite D call. This CDR3 region has 15 residues. Germline V CDR1 and CDR2: ENHRY, SYGVKD. V was pared by 3 bases and J by 1 base, with 13 bases between. Written as DNA, the CDR3 is TGTGCCATCAGTGATTTGGGTGAATCTTCCTACGAGCAGTACTTC. Translation gives CAISDLGESSYEQYF.

About this clonotype itself: A much more abundant neighbour one base away suggests this may be a read error. The J gene is TRBJ2-3, the V gene TRBV20-1; weak D call: TRBD2 (5 bases). Trimming stripped 5 bases from V and 3 bases from J, with 18 bases between. The CDR3 has 15 amino acids. Per the germline V gene, CDR1 is DFQATT and CDR2 is SNEGSKA (reference sequence). DNA of the CDR3: TGCAGTGCTGGAGGTTTTGTTGGGTTGACAGATACGCAGTATTTT. This encodes CSAGGFVGLTDTQYF.

The table lists this clonotype with a few counts. This rearrangement joins TRBV7-9 to TRBJ2-3; D unresolved. The germline V gene encodes CDR1 SEHNR and CDR2 FQNEAQ (reference sequence). This CDR3 has 14 residues. With 2 bases removed from V and 3 bases from J, the gap between germline ends came to 9 bases. Here the CDR3 reads CASSLIIVTDTQYF. Written as DNA, the CDR3 is TGTGCCAGCAGCTTAATCATCGTTACAGATACGCAGTATTTT.

The V call is TRBV7-8, the J call TRBJ2-3; TRBD1 matches 10 bases. The CDR3 is 13 residues long. Germline values: CDR1 SGHVS, CDR2 FQNEAQ. V dropped 6 bases and J dropped 7; count of bases not matched to a gene: 4. In DNA, the CDR3 is TGTGCCAGCAGGAGACAGGGGGCTCATACGCAGTATTTT. It specifies CASRRQGAHTQYF.

The chain employs TRBV27 and TRBJ2-2; D is perhaps TRBD1 (5 bases). Germline CDR1 and CDR2: MNHEY and SMNVEV (reference sequence). CDR3 size: 17 residues. V was shortened by 2 bases and J by 0 bases, with 13 bases between the two germline ends. The CDR3 region has the DNA TGTGCCAGCAGTTTAAGGGGCCTATATACGAACACCGGGGAGCTGTTTTTT. Its protein is CASSLRGLYTNTGELFF.

The V and J genes are TRBV7-2 and TRBJ2-4; a possible D gene is TRBD2 (6 bases). The germline V gene has CDR1 SGHTA and CDR2 FQGNSA. V was cut by 1 base and J by 0 bases, with 13 bases left in between. The CDR3 totals 17 residues. CDR3 sequence: CASSLGPGLTAKNIQYF. The CDR3, as DNA: TGTGCCAGCAGCTTAGGACCGGGACTCACAGCCAAAAACATTCAGTACTTC.

The chain joins TRBV12-3 or TRBV12-4 to TRBJ2-1; a possible D gene is TRBD1 (5 bases). V lost 3 bases to trimming and J lost 3 bases, with 9 bases between them. The CDR3 runs 14 residues. The CDR3 reads CASSFPGLYNEQFF. CDR3 DNA sequence: TGTGCCAGCAGTTTCCCAGGGCTCTACAATGAGCAGTTCTTC.

The table lists this clonotype with a few counts. The chain combines TRBV7-9 with TRBJ2-3, with 8 bases lining up with TRBD2. There are 16 residues in the CDR3. The germline gives CDR1 SEHNR, CDR2 FQNEAQ (reference sequence). The trim removed 2 bases at V and 1 base at J, leaving 5 bases unmatched. The CDR3 DNA follows: TGTGCCAGCAGCTTAAGGCGGGAGGATCGCACAGATACGCAGTATTTT. This encodes CASSLRREDRTDTQYF. The variable domain in full, completed from reference TRBV7-9 and TRBJ2-3, reads DTGVSQNPRHKITKRGQNVTFRCDPISEHNRLYWYRQTLGQGPEFLTYFQNEAQLEKSRLLSDRFSAERPKGSFSTLEIQRTEQGDSAMYLCASSLRREDRTDTQYFGPGTRLTVL.

The rearrangement joins TRBV15 to TRBJ1-5; no definite D call. Between the trimmed V and J ends, which lost 0 bases and 0 bases, there was a span of 6 bases. CDR3 length: 15 residues. The germline CDR1 and CDR2 sequences are LNHNV and YYDKDF (reference sequence). The CDR3 protein is CATSREHNSNQPQHF. CDR3 nucleotides: TGTGCCACCAGCAGAGAACATAATAGCAATCAGCCCCAGCATTTT.

The chain has TRBV6-2 or TRBV6-3 and TRBJ1-1; no definite D call. Germline V gene lookup returns CDR1 MNHEY and CDR2 SVGEGT. The CDR3 covers 14 residues. Trimming removed 2 bases from V and 1 base from J, with 8 bases in between. The CDR3 sequence is CASSYTAWNTEAFF. CDR3 in DNA: TGTGCCAGCAGTTACACAGCCTGGAACACTGAAGCTTTCTTT.

The chain is built from TRBV12-3 or TRBV12-4 and TRBJ2-1, with 10 bases matching TRBD2. The CDR3 has 15 amino acids. J gave up 9 bases and V 3 bases, and 8 bases lay outside the gene matches. CDR3 region: CASSFSGRRATEQFF. In DNA, the CDR3 is TGTGCCAGCAGTTTTAGCGGGAGGCGGGCCACTGAGCAGTTCTTC.

This clonotype was seen ten or more times. The J gene is TRBJ2-7, the V gene TRBV5-1; D unresolved. Trimming shortened V by 4 bases and J by 3 bases, and 8 bases separated the two germline ends. CDR1 is SGHRS and CDR2 is YFSETQ in the germline V gene. This CDR3 is built from 12 residues. The DNA for the CDR3 is TGCGCCAGCAGCCCGAATTTCTACGAGCAGTACTTC. The encoded protein is CASSPNFYEQYF.

The rearrangement uses TRBV7-2 and TRBJ2-3; a possible D gene is TRBD2 (6 bases). The CDR3 contains 14 residues. In germline, CDR1 is SGHTA, CDR2 FQGNSA. Trimming stripped 2 bases from V and 6 bases from J, with 12 bases between. CDR3 in DNA: TGTGCCAGCAGCTTAACCGGCGGAGGGGATACGCAGTATTTT. This encodes CASSLTGGGDTQYF.

The chain recombines TRBV7-9 with TRBJ2-2; 10 nucleotides match TRBD1. The CDR3 runs 15 residues. Unmatched junction bases numbered 6, after V lost 6 bases and J lost 5 bases. Germline V lookup: CDR1 SEHNR, CDR2 FQNEAQ (reference sequence). CDR3 residues: CASSPGTGETGELFF. As DNA, the CDR3 is TGTGCCAGCAGTCCCGGGACAGGGGAAACCGGGGAGCTGTTTTTT. Complete variable domain (other parts from reference TRBV7-9 and TRBJ2-2): DTGVSQNPRHKITKRGQNVTFRCDPISEHNRLYWYRQTLGQGPEFLTYFQNEAQLEKSRLLSDRFSAERPKGSFSTLEIQRTEQGDSAMYLCASSPGTGETGELFFGEGSRLTVL.

The chain joins TRBV3-1 to TRBJ2-7, with TRBD2 matching 8 bases. This CDR3 comprises 16 residues. CDR1 and CDR2 from the germline V gene are LGHDT and YNNKEL (reference sequence). Trimming cost V 0 bases and J 4 bases; bases outside gene matches: 8. The CDR3 protein is CASSQDLAGRGYEQYF. The CDR3 nucleotides read TGTGCCAGCAGCCAAGACTTAGCCGGGAGGGGGTACGAGCAGTACTTC.

V is TRBV25-1 and J is TRBJ2-3, with 9 bases identical to TRBD2. The CDR3 is made up of 16 amino acids. Germline lookup yields CDR1 MGHDK and CDR2 SYGVNS. The J segment lost 4 bases and the V segment lost 2 bases, leaving 7 bases of the junction unmatched. CDR3 DNA sequence: TGTGCCAGCAGTGAAAATACTCGCGGGGGGGCAGATACGCAGTATTTT. Translating it yields CASSENTRGGADTQYF.

V is TRBV4-2 and J is TRBJ2-4; TRBD2 agrees at 9 bases. V dropped 4 bases and J dropped 2; count of bases not matched to a gene: 12. The germline CDR1 and CDR2 sequences are LGHNA and YNFKEQ. The CDR3 extends over 18 amino acids. DNA of the CDR3: TGTGCCAGCAGCCCTTTGGCGGGGGGGCTTGTTTCCAAAAACATTCAGTACTTC. This encodes CASSPLAGGLVSKNIQYF.

This clonotype was counted once. This sequence joins TRBV28 and TRBJ2-5, with 8 bases aligning to TRBD2. J was trimmed by 4 bases and V by 6 bases; bases with no gene match: 7. The length of the CDR3 is 14 residues. Germline CDR1 reads MDHEN; CDR2 reads SYDVKM. The CDR3 here is CASSPPGLAETQYF. CDR3 coding DNA: TGTGCCAGCAGCCCGCCTGGACTAGCAGAGACCCAGTACTTC.

CDR3 nucleotide sequence: TGTGCCAGCAGCTTAGTCCTAGCGGGGGGGCCGGGGACAGATACGCAGTATTTT. Amino acid sequence: CASSLVLAGGPGTDTQYF. The rearrangement links TRBV11-2 to TRBJ2-3, with TRBD2 matching 12 bases. The V and J ends lost 1 base and 3 bases, in that order; junction bases with no gene match: 8. The germline gives CDR1 SGHAT, CDR2 FQNNGV. The CDR3 totals 18 residues. The whole variable domain, remainder taken from reference TRBV11-2 and TRBJ2-3, is EAGVAQSPRYKIIEKRQSVAFWCNPISGHATLYWYQQILGQGPKLLIQFQNNGVVDDSQLPKDRFSAERLKGVDSTLKIQPAKLEDSAVYLCASSLVLAGGPGTDTQYFGPGTRLTVL.

In this sample, this clonotype turned up many times. The chain is built from TRBV11-2 and TRBJ2-3, with D unresolved. The CDR3 totals 13 residues. Germline values: CDR1 SGHAT, CDR2 FQNNGV. V was clipped by 0 bases and J by 6 bases, with 7 bases between them. The CDR3 here is CASSLDLWDTQYF. The CDR3 DNA follows: TGTGCCAGCAGCTTAGATCTTTGGGATACGCAGTATTTT.

The chain is built from TRBV27 and TRBJ2-6; perhaps TRBD1 as D (6 bases). The CDR3 extends over 16 amino acids. Trimming took off 3 bases at V and 2 bases at J, with 11 bases between the two ends. Germline V gives CDR1 MNHEY, CDR2 SMNVEV (reference sequence). The CDR3 loop reads CASSFHGTTGANVLTF. The CDR3 nucleotides read TGTGCCAGCAGTTTCCACGGGACAACTGGGGCCAACGTCCTGACTTTC.

The V and J genes are TRBV29-1 and TRBJ2-1; D not certain. Per germline, CDR1 SQVTM and CDR2 ANQGSEA. This CDR3 has 13 amino acids. The V end lost 4 bases, the J end lost 0 bases, and 7 bases lay between the germline ends. The CDR3 sequence: CSVVLVSYNEQFF. As DNA, the CDR3 is TGCAGCGTTGTACTTGTCTCCTACAATGAGCAGTTCTTC.

This clonotype has only a few counts. The V and J genes are TRBV10-3 and TRBJ2-3, with 10 nucleotides matching TRBD2. CDR1 and CDR2 (germline): ENHRY, SYGVKD. Losses at the gene ends were 5 bases for V and 9 bases for J; bases not matched to a gene: 5. The length of the CDR3 is 13 residues. CDR3 region: CAISTPSGRTQYF. DNA for the CDR3: TGTGCCATCAGTACCCCTAGCGGGAGAACGCAGTATTTT.

V usage is TRBV6-5 and J usage is TRBJ2-3; D is unresolved. The germline CDR1 and CDR2 sequences are MNHEY and SVGAGI. The V and J ends lost 0 bases and 3 bases respectively, with 10 bases between them. The CDR3 consists of 15 residues. CDR3 in amino acids: CASSYSPSGTDTQYF. The CDR3 DNA reads as TGTGCCAGCAGTTACTCGCCCTCCGGGACAGATACGCAGTATTTT.

CDR3 nucleotides: TGCAGTGCTAGAGTTCACAGTATGAACACTGAAGCTTTCTTT. Translation gives CSARVHSMNTEAFF. This chain joins TRBV20-1 and TRBJ1-1; no definite D call. This CDR3 has 14 residues. Germline V CDR1 and CDR2: DFQATT, SNEGSKA (reference sequence). The V end lost 1 base, the J end lost 0 bases, and 9 bases lay between the germline ends.

This clonotype was seen at least ten times. The rearrangement uses TRBV20-1 and TRBJ2-7, with TRBD1 matching over 7 bases. The V gene's germline CDR1 is DFQATT and CDR2 SNEGSKA (reference sequence). V lost 2 bases and J lost 6; bases outside the gene matches: 1. This CDR3 has 11 amino acids. CDR3 bases: TGCAGTGCTAGAACAGGGGTCGAGCAGTACTTC. Protein product: CSARTGVEQYF.

The genes are TRBV5-5 and TRBJ2-7, with D perhaps assigned TRBD1 or TRBD2 (6 bases each). The germline V gene has CDR1 SGHKS and CDR2 YYEKEE (reference sequence). V lost 4 bases to trimming and J lost 2 bases, with 19 bases between them. The CDR3 is 16 amino acids. Written as DNA, the CDR3 is TGTGCCAGCAGCAAAGGAAGACAGGACTACACCTACGAGCAGTACTTC. This translates into CASSKGRQDYTYEQYF.

This rearrangement joins TRBV6-5 to TRBJ2-7; 14 bases are shared with TRBD2. The CDR3 has 18 amino acids. V shed 2 bases, J shed 3 bases, and the junction held 9 bases outside the gene matches. Germline-derived CDR1 and CDR2 are MNHEY and SVGAGI. CDR3 sequence reads: CASSYRGTSGGTFYEQYF. The CDR3 region has the DNA TGTGCCAGCAGTTACCGTGGGACTAGCGGGGGCACTTTCTACGAGCAGTACTTC.

V and J are TRBV12-3 or TRBV12-4 and TRBJ2-7, with a weak D call TRBD1 (6 bases). Trimming shortened V by 6 bases and J by 5 bases, and 20 bases separated the two germline ends. The CDR3 loop spans 15 amino acids. CDR3 sequence: CASRESGAPRDEQYF. The CDR3 DNA sequence: TGTGCCAGCAGGGAATCAGGGGCCCCACGGGACGAGCAGTACTTC.